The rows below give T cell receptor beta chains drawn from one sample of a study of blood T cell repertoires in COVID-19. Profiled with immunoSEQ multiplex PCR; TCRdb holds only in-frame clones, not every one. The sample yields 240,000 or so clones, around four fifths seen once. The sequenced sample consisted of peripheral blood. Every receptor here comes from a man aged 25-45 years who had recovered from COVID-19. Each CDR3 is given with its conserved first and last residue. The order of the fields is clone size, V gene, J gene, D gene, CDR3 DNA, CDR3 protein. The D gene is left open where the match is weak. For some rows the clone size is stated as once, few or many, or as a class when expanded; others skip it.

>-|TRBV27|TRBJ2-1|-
TGTGCCAGCAGTCCGACAGGTTTTAACAATGAGCAGTTCTTC
CASSPTGFNNEQFF
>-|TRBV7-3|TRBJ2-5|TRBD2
TGTGCCAGCAGCCCACTAGCGGGGGGGCCGGAGACCCAGTACTTC
CASSPLAGGPETQYF
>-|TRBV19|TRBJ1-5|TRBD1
TGTGCCACAGAGGGGGCGCCTGGCAATCAGCCCCAGCATTTT
CATEGAPGNQPQHF
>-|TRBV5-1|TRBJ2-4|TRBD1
TGCGCCAGCAGCCCCTCCGCCAGGGGGCAAAACATTCAGTACTTC
CASSPSARGQNIQYF
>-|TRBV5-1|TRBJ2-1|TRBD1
TGCGCCAGCAGCTTGCAGACAGGGAGCTCCTACAATGAGCAGTTCTTC
CASSLQTGSSYNEQFF
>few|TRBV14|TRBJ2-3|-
TGTGCCAGCAGCCAAGCTATCGGGGAAGGAACGCAGTATTTT
CASSQAIGEGTQYF
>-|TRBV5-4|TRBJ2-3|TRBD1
TGTGCCAGCAGAGATACGAGGGACAGCTCCACAGATACGCAGTATTTT
CASRDTRDSSTDTQYF
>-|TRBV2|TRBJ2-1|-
TGTGCCAGCAGTAGGAGAAATGAGCAGTTCTTC
CASSRRNEQFF
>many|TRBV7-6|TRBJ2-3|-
TGTGCCAGCAGCTTACTCCTACAGGGTCATGGAGATACGCAGTATTTT
CASSLLLQGHGDTQYF
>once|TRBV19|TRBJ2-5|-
TGTGCCAGTAGTATAGAGGGAGTGGAGACCCAGTACTTC
CASSIEGVETQYF
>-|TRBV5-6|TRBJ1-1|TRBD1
TGTGCCAGCAGCTTTGGAGGGGGCGGATCAGCTTTCTTT
CASSFGGGGSAFF
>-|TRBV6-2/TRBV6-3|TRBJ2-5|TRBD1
TGTGCCAGCAGTTACGTTGGGCAGGGGGAAATCCACTTC
CASSYVGQGEIHF
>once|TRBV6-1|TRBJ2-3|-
TGTGCCAGCACTGAATCCAGGAGCACAGATACGCAGTATTTT
CASTESRSTDTQYF
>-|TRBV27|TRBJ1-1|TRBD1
TGTGCCAGCAGACCCTGGGACAGGACTGAAGCTTTCTTT
CASRPWDRTEAFF
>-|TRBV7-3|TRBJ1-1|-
TGTGCCAGCAGCTCCGGAGTATCAATGAACACTGAAGCTTTCTTT
CASSSGVSMNTEAFF
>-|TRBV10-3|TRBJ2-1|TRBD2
TGTGCCATCAGTCAATCTAGCGGGGGGAACTACAATGAGCAGTTCTTC
CAISQSSGGNYNEQFF
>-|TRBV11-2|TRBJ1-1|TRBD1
TGTGCCAGCAGCACAACGACAGGGCGATTAGCTTTCTTT
CASSTTTGRLAFF
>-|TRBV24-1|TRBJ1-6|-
TGTGCCACCAGCGATTTCTCAGGGAAGTGGACACCCCTCCACTTT
CATSDFSGKWTPLHF
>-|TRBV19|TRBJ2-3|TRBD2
TGTGCCAGTAGATCCCAGCGGGGGGGCCCAGATACGCAGTATTTT
CASRSQRGGPDTQYF
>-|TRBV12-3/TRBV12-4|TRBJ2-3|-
TGTGCCAGCAGCCCCCACACAGATACGCAGTATTTT
CASSPHTDTQYF
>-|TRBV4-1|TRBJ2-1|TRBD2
TGCGCCAGCAGCCAGAGCGGGAGCAGTTACAATGAGCAGTTCTTC
CASSQSGSSYNEQFF
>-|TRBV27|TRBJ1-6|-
TGTGCCAGCAGTTTAGATTCAGGGGTTTTAGGTTCACCCCTCCACTTT
CASSLDSGVLGSPLHF
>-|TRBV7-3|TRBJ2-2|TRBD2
TGTGCCAGCAGCTTAGGCGGGGGGCCCCGTTTGGACGGGGAGCTGTTTTTT
CASSLGGGPRLDGELFF
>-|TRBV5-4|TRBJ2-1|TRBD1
TGTGCCAGCAGCCGAGACAGGGGAAGGGAGCAGTTCTTC
CASSRDRGREQFF
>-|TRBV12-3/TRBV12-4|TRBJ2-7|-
TGTGCCAGCAGTTTTAATTACTACGAGCAGTACTTC
CASSFNYYEQYF
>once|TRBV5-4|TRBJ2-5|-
TGTGCCAGCAGCTTCCGGAGTCAAAAAGAGACCCAGTACTTC
CASSFRSQKETQYF
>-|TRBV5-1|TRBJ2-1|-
TGCGCCAGCAGCTTGGGACAGTCGGGTTACAATGAGCAGTTCTTC
CASSLGQSGYNEQFF
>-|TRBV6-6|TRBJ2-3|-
TGTGCCAGCAGTTACCCGGGGGGCTCAGATACGCAGTATTTT
CASSYPGGSDTQYF
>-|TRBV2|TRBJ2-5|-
TGTGCCAGCAGGACGGGGGGCCAGAAGACCCAGTACTTC
CASRTGGQKTQYF
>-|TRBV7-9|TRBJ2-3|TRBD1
TGTGCCAGCAGCTCCGACCCGGACAGGGGGCGTGGAGATACGCAGTATTTT
CASSSDPDRGRGDTQYF
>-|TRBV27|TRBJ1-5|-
TGTGCCAGCAGATCTGAGTCTAGACGCAATCAGCCCCAGCATTTT
CASRSESRRNQPQHF
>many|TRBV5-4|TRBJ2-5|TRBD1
TGTGCCGGCCACCACCGGGACAGGGCCGAAGAGACCCAGTACTTC
CAGHHRDRAEETQYF
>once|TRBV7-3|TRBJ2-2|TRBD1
TGTGCCAGCAGCCCCGGGGCTGCAGGGGGTGCCGGGGAGCTGTTTTTT
CASSPGAAGGAGELFF